This T cell receptor (beta chain) was identified in a study of radiotherapy plus CTLA-4 blockade in lung cancer (dated by TCRdb to between 2017 and 2018). For the wider study: Among the enrolled patients, under 20% had an objective response, and 31% reached disease control.

The cysteine opens and the phenylalanine closes a CDR3 of 14 amino acids. Of the read, only the CDR3 DNA is kept; its 42 bases are in frame from base 1. CDR1 and CDR2 (SGHTA, FQGNSA) derive from the germline V gene. On the study overall, not on this receptor specifically: After treatment with radiotherapy and ipilimumab, TCR clones that came from tumors expanded in the peripheral blood. The strongest predictors of response, as reported, were early dynamic changes in blood T cell clones along with a rise in serum interferon-beta after radiation.

Notes on this clone: It has no known antigen specificity. Within one base of it there is no much larger clone, and no base qualities were kept.

The method behind the library was the immunoSEQ multiplex PCR assay. TCRdb took over this immuneACCESS table, retaining in-frame rearrangements with V and J assigned. Such tables are incomplete; in checked studies, under half of the missing clones stem from an unresolved V gene, and the remainder is unexplained. For this sample there are over 45,000 clones; more than 60% appear just once. The top ten clonotypes cover around 16% of the sample. Focal radiation therapy combined with CTLA-4 blockade (ipilimumab) was tested in patients with chemo-refractory metastatic non-small-cell lung cancer. Sequenced material: peripheral blood, taken from a patient treated with radiotherapy plus ipilimumab. This clonotype was obtained from a human donor with non-small cell lung cancer who had a complete response to radiotherapy plus ipilimumab. The V and J genes are TRBV7-2 and TRBJ2-5; TRBD1 might be the D gene, on 5 matching bases. The J call could be wrong; TRBJ2-7 is a better fit for the DNA end. The CDR3 amino acid sequence is: CASSLAGVSYEQYF. DNA sequence: TGTGCCAGCAGCTTAGCAGGGGTCTCCTACGAGCAGTACTTC.